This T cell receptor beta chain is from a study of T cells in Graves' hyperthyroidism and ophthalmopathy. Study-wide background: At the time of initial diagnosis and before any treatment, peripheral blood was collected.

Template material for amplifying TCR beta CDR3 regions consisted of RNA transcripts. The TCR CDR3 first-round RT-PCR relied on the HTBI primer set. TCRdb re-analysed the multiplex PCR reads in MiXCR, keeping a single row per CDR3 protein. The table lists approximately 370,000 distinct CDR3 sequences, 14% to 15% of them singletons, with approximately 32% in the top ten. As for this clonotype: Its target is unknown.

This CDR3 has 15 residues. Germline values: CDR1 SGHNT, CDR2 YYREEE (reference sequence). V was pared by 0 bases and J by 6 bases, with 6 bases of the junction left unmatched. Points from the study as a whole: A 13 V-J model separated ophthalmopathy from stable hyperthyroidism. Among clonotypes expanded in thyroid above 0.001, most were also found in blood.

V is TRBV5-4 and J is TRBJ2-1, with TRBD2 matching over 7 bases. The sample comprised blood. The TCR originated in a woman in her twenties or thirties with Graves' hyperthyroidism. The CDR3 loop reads CASSLGGGRGNEQFF. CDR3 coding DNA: TGTGCCAGCAGCTTGGGAGGCGGGAGAGGCAATGAGCAGTTCTTC.